Listed below are T cell receptor beta chains from one sample, sequenced in a study of blood T cell repertoires in COVID-19. Profiled with immunoSEQ multiplex PCR; TCRdb holds only in-frame clones, not every one. The top ten clones hold roughly 6.8% of a sample with 390,000 or so clones, around 89% of them seen once. Sequences were obtained from peripheral blood. The receptors here all came from a man aged 18 to 30 with active or convalescent COVID-19. Both conserved end residues are part of each CDR3. Fields, in order: clone size, J gene, D gene, V gene, CDR3 protein, CDR3 DNA. A D gene is named only where the DNA matches it firmly. Expanded clones get a size class; other rows say once, few or many, or leave the size out.

abundance: once; j_gene: TRBJ2-3; d_gene: NA; v_gene: TRBV4-3; CDR3aa: CASSQSIPPADTQYF; CDR3nt: TGCGCCAGCAGCCAATCCATCCCCCCGGCAGATACGCAGTATTTT
abundance: NA; j_gene: TRBJ2-5; d_gene: NA; v_gene: TRBV9; CDR3aa: CASSVIVGETQYF; CDR3nt: TGTGCCAGCAGCGTAATCGTCGGAGAGACCCAGTACTTC
abundance: NA; j_gene: TRBJ2-1; d_gene: NA; v_gene: TRBV5-1; CDR3aa: CASSWTETPYNEQFF; CDR3nt: TGCGCCAGCAGCTGGACAGAGACACCTTACAATGAGCAGTTCTTC
abundance: NA; j_gene: TRBJ1-1; d_gene: NA; v_gene: TRBV7-9; CDR3aa: CASSLETGTEAFF; CDR3nt: TGTGCCAGCAGCTTAGAGACGGGCACTGAAGCTTTCTTT
abundance: NA; j_gene: TRBJ1-5; d_gene: TRBD1; v_gene: TRBV6-5; CDR3aa: CASSYSRGRGDQPQHF; CDR3nt: TGTGCCAGCAGTTACTCGAGGGGCAGGGGGGATCAGCCCCAGCATTTT
abundance: NA; j_gene: TRBJ2-2; d_gene: NA; v_gene: TRBV12-3/TRBV12-4; CDR3aa: CASSRSGELFF; CDR3nt: TGTGCCAGCAGCAGATCAGGGGAGCTGTTTTTT
abundance: NA; j_gene: TRBJ1-3; d_gene: TRBD1; v_gene: TRBV6-5; CDR3aa: CASSRDRGNGNTIYF; CDR3nt: TGTGCCAGCAGCCGGGACAGGGGAAACGGAAACACCATATATTTT
abundance: NA; j_gene: TRBJ2-1; d_gene: TRBD2; v_gene: TRBV24-1; CDR3aa: CATSGGGSYNEQFF; CDR3nt: TGTGCCACCAGTGGCGGGGGTTCCTACAATGAGCAGTTCTTC
abundance: NA; j_gene: TRBJ2-4; d_gene: NA; v_gene: TRBV5-8; CDR3aa: CASSLEGALISGNIQYF; CDR3nt: TGTGCCAGCAGCTTAGAAGGGGCCCTAATTTCTGGAAACATTCAGTACTTC
abundance: NA; j_gene: TRBJ1-1; d_gene: TRBD1; v_gene: TRBV13; CDR3aa: CASSRQGPMNTEAFF; CDR3nt: TGTGCCAGCAGCAGACAGGGCCCGATGAACACTGAAGCTTTCTTT
abundance: once; j_gene: TRBJ1-1; d_gene: NA; v_gene: TRBV7-3; CDR3aa: CASSFRGPNTEAFF; CDR3nt: TGTGCCAGCAGCTTTAGAGGGCCGAACACTGAAGCTTTCTTT
abundance: NA; j_gene: TRBJ1-5; d_gene: TRBD1; v_gene: TRBV28; CDR3aa: CASRRGQGGGQPQHF; CDR3nt: TGTGCCAGCAGGAGAGGACAGGGAGGAGGTCAGCCCCAGCATTTT
abundance: NA; j_gene: TRBJ2-7; d_gene: TRBD2; v_gene: TRBV29-1; CDR3aa: CSGQLAGGLVQYF; CDR3nt: TGCAGCGGCCAACTAGCGGGAGGGCTTGTGCAGTACTTC
abundance: NA; j_gene: TRBJ2-1; d_gene: NA; v_gene: TRBV5-4; CDR3aa: CASTQGGRFEQFF; CDR3nt: TGTGCCAGCACCCAGGGGGGTAGGTTTGAGCAGTTCTTC
abundance: NA; j_gene: TRBJ2-1; d_gene: TRBD2; v_gene: TRBV5-1; CDR3aa: CASSSGAGGLVNEQFF; CDR3nt: TGCGCCAGCAGCTCCGGGGCGGGGGGGCTAGTAAATGAGCAGTTCTTC
abundance: NA; j_gene: TRBJ1-5; d_gene: NA; v_gene: TRBV4-1; CDR3aa: CASSPLSGNQPQHF; CDR3nt: TGCGCCAGCAGCCCTCTCTCCGGCAATCAGCCCCAGCATTTT
abundance: NA; j_gene: TRBJ2-1; d_gene: NA; v_gene: TRBV12-3/TRBV12-4; CDR3aa: CASAVGSYNEQFF; CDR3nt: TGTGCCAGCGCCGTCGGGTCCTACAATGAGCAGTTCTTC
abundance: NA; j_gene: TRBJ1-2; d_gene: NA; v_gene: TRBV6-1; CDR3aa: CASSEEPGFYGYTF; CDR3nt: TGTGCCAGCAGTGAAGAACCGGGATTCTATGGCTACACCTTC
abundance: NA; j_gene: TRBJ1-4; d_gene: NA; v_gene: TRBV19; CDR3aa: CASSRRDEEKLFF; CDR3nt: TGTGCCAGTAGTCGCAGGGATGAAGAAAAACTGTTTTTT
abundance: NA; j_gene: TRBJ1-2; d_gene: TRBD1; v_gene: TRBV28; CDR3aa: CASSSTGGRWGYTF; CDR3nt: TGTGCCAGCAGTTCGACAGGGGGCAGGTGGGGCTACACCTTC
abundance: NA; j_gene: TRBJ2-7; d_gene: TRBD2; v_gene: TRBV5-5; CDR3aa: CASSPTSGSGHEQYF; CDR3nt: TGTGCCAGCAGCCCAACTAGCGGGAGTGGCCACGAGCAGTACTTC
abundance: NA; j_gene: TRBJ1-3; d_gene: TRBD1; v_gene: TRBV28; CDR3aa: CASNPPGQGQRNTIYF; CDR3nt: TGTGCCAGCAACCCTCCAGGACAGGGACAAAGAAACACCATATATTTT
abundance: NA; j_gene: TRBJ2-7; d_gene: TRBD1; v_gene: TRBV7-2; CDR3aa: CASSLTPGQGEQYF; CDR3nt: TGTGCCAGCAGCTTAACCCCCGGACAGGGCGAGCAGTACTTC
abundance: NA; j_gene: TRBJ2-1; d_gene: TRBD2; v_gene: TRBV27; CDR3aa: CASSPAGTRERNEQFF; CDR3nt: TGTGCCAGCAGTCCAGCCGGGACTAGGGAGCGCAATGAGCAGTTCTTC
abundance: NA; j_gene: TRBJ1-1; d_gene: NA; v_gene: TRBV19; CDR3aa: CASSVKYGTEAFF; CDR3nt: TGTGCCAGTAGTGTAAAATACGGCACTGAAGCTTTCTTT
abundance: NA; j_gene: TRBJ2-5; d_gene: TRBD1; v_gene: TRBV7-8; CDR3aa: CASSSSGGWETQYF; CDR3nt: TGTGCCAGCAGCTCTTCAGGGGGCTGGGAGACCCAGTACTTC
abundance: once; j_gene: TRBJ2-7; d_gene: NA; v_gene: TRBV18; CDR3aa: CASSPQGAYEQYF; CDR3nt: TGTGCCAGCTCACCACAGGGAGCCTACGAGCAGTACTTC
abundance: NA; j_gene: TRBJ1-2; d_gene: NA; v_gene: TRBV10-3; CDR3aa: CAISGRRNYGYTF; CDR3nt: TGTGCCATCAGTGGACGGAGGAACTATGGCTACACCTTC
abundance: NA; j_gene: TRBJ2-7; d_gene: TRBD1; v_gene: TRBV11-2; CDR3aa: CASSLGGTGGWEEQYF; CDR3nt: TGTGCCAGCAGCTTAGGGGGGACAGGGGGCTGGGAGGAGCAGTACTTC
abundance: NA; j_gene: TRBJ2-2; d_gene: NA; v_gene: TRBV19; CDR3aa: CASRGEVGELFF; CDR3nt: TGTGCCAGTAGGGGAGAGGTCGGGGAGCTGTTTTTT
abundance: NA; j_gene: TRBJ2-6; d_gene: NA; v_gene: TRBV25-1; CDR3aa: CASSESGSGANVLTF; CDR3nt: TGTGCCAGCAGTGAATCAGGGTCTGGGGCCAACGTCCTGACTTTC
abundance: NA; j_gene: TRBJ2-7; d_gene: NA; v_gene: TRBV28; CDR3aa: CASRNANGGSYEQYF; CDR3nt: TGTGCCAGCAGGAACGCAAACGGGGGCTCCTACGAGCAGTACTTC
abundance: NA; j_gene: TRBJ1-1; d_gene: NA; v_gene: TRBV2; CDR3aa: CASTGGAGTVNTEAFF; CDR3nt: TGTGCCAGCACCGGCGGGGCAGGGACGGTGAACACTGAAGCTTTCTTT
abundance: NA; j_gene: TRBJ1-5; d_gene: TRBD1; v_gene: TRBV5-5; CDR3aa: CASSPGQGPRTQHF; CDR3nt: TGTGCCAGCAGCCCGGGACAGGGACCCCGCACCCAGCATTTT
abundance: once; j_gene: TRBJ2-1; d_gene: TRBD2; v_gene: TRBV13; CDR3aa: CASSWDATSKYNEQFF; CDR3nt: TGTGCCAGCAGCTGGGACGCGACTAGCAAATACAATGAGCAGTTCTTC
abundance: NA; j_gene: TRBJ1-1; d_gene: NA; v_gene: TRBV10-3; CDR3aa: CAITPGQFNTEAFF; CDR3nt: TGTGCCATCACCCCAGGACAGTTTAACACTGAAGCTTTCTTT
abundance: NA; j_gene: TRBJ2-1; d_gene: NA; v_gene: TRBV24-1; CDR3aa: CATSDHWPDNYNEQFF; CDR3nt: TGTGCCACCAGTGATCACTGGCCCGACAACTACAATGAGCAGTTCTTC
abundance: NA; j_gene: TRBJ2-1; d_gene: TRBD1; v_gene: TRBV28; CDR3aa: CASSTTRTGDHEQFF; CDR3nt: TGTGCCAGCAGCACCACTAGGACAGGGGACCATGAGCAGTTCTTC
abundance: NA; j_gene: TRBJ1-2; d_gene: NA; v_gene: TRBV3-1/TRBV3-2; CDR3aa: CASSQDRARGTYGYTF; CDR3nt: TGTGCCAGCAGCCAAGATAGGGCCAGGGGAACCTATGGCTACACCTTC
abundance: NA; j_gene: TRBJ1-2; d_gene: NA; v_gene: TRBV18; CDR3aa: CASSPRGEGYTF; CDR3nt: TGTGCCAGCTCACCCCGAGGTGAGGGCTACACCTTC
abundance: NA; j_gene: TRBJ2-5; d_gene: TRBD2; v_gene: TRBV5-1; CDR3aa: CASGTGGSRETQYF; CDR3nt: TGCGCCAGCGGCACTGGCGGGAGTAGAGAGACCCAGTACTTC
abundance: once; j_gene: TRBJ1-5; d_gene: NA; v_gene: TRBV19; CDR3aa: CASSGDYNQPQHF; CDR3nt: TGTGCCAGTAGTGGGGACTACAATCAGCCCCAGCATTTT
abundance: NA; j_gene: TRBJ2-5; d_gene: NA; v_gene: TRBV4-3; CDR3aa: CASSQAPGTRETQYF; CDR3nt: TGCGCCAGCAGCCAAGCTCCGGGGACAAGGGAGACCCAGTACTTC